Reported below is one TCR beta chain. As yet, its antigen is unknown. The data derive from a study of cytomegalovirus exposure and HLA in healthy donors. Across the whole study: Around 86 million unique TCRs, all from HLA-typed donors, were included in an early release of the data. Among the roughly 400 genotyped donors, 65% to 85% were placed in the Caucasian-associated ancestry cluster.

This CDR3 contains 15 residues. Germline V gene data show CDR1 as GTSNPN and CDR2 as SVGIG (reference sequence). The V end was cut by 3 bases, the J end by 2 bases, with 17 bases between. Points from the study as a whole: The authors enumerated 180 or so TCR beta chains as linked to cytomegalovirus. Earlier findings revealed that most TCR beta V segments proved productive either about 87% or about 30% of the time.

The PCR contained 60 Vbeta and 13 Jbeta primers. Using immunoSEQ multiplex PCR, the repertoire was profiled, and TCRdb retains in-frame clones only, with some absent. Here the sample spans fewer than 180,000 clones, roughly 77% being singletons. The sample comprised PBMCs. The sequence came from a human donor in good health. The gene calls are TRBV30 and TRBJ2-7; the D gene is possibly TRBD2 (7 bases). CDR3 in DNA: TGTGCCTGGAGGAGGGGGGGGTCCCCTCCCTACGAGCAGTACTTC. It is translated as CAWRRGGSPPYEQYF.